One T cell receptor (beta chain) is described in this entry. This entry comes from a study of T-cell memory formation after mild COVID-19. One entry per CDR3 protein results from TCRdb running MiXCR on the 5' RACE reads. The sample consists of 75,000 to 90,000 distinct CDR3 sequences, approximately 15% of them appearing once. This CDR3 contains 13 residues. Germline CDR1 is MNHEY and CDR2 is SMNVEV (reference sequence). The V end lost 4 bases, the J end lost 8 bases, and 14 bases lay between the germline ends. This rearrangement joins TRBV27 to TRBJ1-1; D remains ambiguous. This clonotype originated in an adult woman who had mild COVID-19 (a few samples of this study predate the infection). Cell type and time point are not known. Sample: PBMCs or a T cell subset sorted from them (not recorded which). CDR3 bases: TGTGCCAGCAGTTCCCGGGGAGTCAGGGAAGCTTTCTTT. This gives the protein CASSSRGVREAFF.